This T cell receptor (beta chain) was found in a study of T cells in Graves' hyperthyroidism and ophthalmopathy. Disease lasting under 3 months, a NOSPECS grade of at least 4, and a Clinical Activity Score of at least 3 were features of the ophthalmopathy patients. Amplification yielded TCR beta CDR3 regions, with RNA transcripts as the source. TCR CDR3 underwent first-round RT-PCR with the HTBI primer set. A single record per CDR3 protein comes from TCRdb applying MiXCR to the multiplex PCR reads. This sample yields about 400,000 distinct CDR3 sequences, of which over 13% are seen a single time; over 25% belongs to the top ten. Findings and limits, study-wide: Blood samples included most of the expanded thyroid clonotypes exceeding 0.001.

Many counts were recorded for this clonotype. As yet, its antigen is unknown. This TCR was sampled from a man aged 45-65 years with Graves' ophthalmopathy. The sample comprised blood.

CDR3 nucleotides: TGTGCCAGCAGCCAAGGGGGACTAGATCAGTATTTT. Translated: CASSQGGLDQYF. The J gene is TRBJ2-3, the V gene TRBV3-1, with 8 bases identical to TRBD2. The CDR3 covers 12 residues. With 1 base clipped from V and 12 bases from J, the junction kept 3 bases outside the gene matches. From germline, CDR1 is LGHDT and CDR2 YNNKEL (reference sequence).